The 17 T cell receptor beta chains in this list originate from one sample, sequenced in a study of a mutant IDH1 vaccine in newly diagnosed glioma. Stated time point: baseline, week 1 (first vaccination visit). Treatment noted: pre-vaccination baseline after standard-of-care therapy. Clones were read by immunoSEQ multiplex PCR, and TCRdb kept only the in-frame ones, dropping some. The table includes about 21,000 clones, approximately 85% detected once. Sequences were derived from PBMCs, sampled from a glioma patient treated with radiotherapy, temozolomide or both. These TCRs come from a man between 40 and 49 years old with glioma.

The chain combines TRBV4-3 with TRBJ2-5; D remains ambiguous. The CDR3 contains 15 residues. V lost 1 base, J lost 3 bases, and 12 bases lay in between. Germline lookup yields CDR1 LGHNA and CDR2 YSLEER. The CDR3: CASSQVRSRKETQYF. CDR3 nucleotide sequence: TGCGCCAGCAGCCAAGTGAGGAGTAGAAAAGAGACCCAGTACTTC.

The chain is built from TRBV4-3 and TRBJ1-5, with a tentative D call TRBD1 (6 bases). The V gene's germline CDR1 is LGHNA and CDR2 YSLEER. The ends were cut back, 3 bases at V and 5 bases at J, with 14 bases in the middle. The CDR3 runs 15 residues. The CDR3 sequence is CASSQVQGGHQPQHF. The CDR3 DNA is TGCGCCAGCAGCCAGGTACAGGGAGGCCATCAGCCCCAGCATTTT.

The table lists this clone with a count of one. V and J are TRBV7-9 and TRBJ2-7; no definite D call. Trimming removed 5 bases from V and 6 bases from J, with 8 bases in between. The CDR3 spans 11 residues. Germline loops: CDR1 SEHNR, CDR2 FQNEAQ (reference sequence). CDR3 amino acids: CASSRTGEQYF. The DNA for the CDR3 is TGTGCCAGCAGCCGGACGGGCGAGCAGTACTTC.

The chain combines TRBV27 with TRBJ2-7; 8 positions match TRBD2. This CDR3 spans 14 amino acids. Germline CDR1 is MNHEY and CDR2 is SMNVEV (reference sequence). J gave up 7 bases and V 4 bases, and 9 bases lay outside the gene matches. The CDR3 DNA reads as TGTGCCAGCAGTTACTTCGGGGGGGCGGATGAGCAGTACTTC. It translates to CASSYFGGADEQYF.

CDR3 nucleotide sequence: TGTGCCAGCAGCCAGAGACAGGGGGCAAGCTATGGCTACACCTTC. Its translation: CASSQRQGASYGYTF. The chain carries TRBV5-8 and TRBJ1-2, with 10 bases aligning to TRBD1. Germline values: CDR1 SGHTS, CDR2 YDEGEE. V trimming: 4 bases; J trimming: 4 bases; junction bases outside the gene matches: 7. The CDR3 is 15 amino acids.

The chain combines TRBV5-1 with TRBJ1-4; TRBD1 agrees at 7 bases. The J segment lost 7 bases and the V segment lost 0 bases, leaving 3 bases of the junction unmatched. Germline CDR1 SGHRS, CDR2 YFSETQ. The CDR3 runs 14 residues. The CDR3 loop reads CASSLAGQVEKLFF. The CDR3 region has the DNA TGCGCCAGCAGCTTGGCCGGACAGGTTGAAAAACTGTTTTTT. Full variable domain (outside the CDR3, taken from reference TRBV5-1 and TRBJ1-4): KAGVTQTPRYLIKTRGQQVTLSCSPISGHRSVSWYQQTPGQGLQFLFEYFSETQRNKGNFPGRFSGRQFSNSRSEMNVSTLELGDSALYLCASSLAGQVEKLFFGSGTQLSVL.

CDR3 DNA sequence: TGTGCCAGCAGCCCGGGAGAGAACACTGAAGCTTTCTTT. Protein: CASSPGENTEAFF. The chain is built from TRBV6-5 and TRBJ1-1; unclear D gene. V lost 6 bases to trimming and J lost 1 base, with 9 bases between them. There are 13 residues in the CDR3. CDR1 and CDR2 (germline): MNHEY, SVGAGI.

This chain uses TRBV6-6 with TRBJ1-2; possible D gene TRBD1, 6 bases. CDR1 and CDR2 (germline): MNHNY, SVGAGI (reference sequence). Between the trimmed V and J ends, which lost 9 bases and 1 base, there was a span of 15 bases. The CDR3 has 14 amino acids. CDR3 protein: CASRTASNNYGYTF. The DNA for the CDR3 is TGTGCCAGTCGGACAGCGTCTAATAACTATGGCTACACCTTC.

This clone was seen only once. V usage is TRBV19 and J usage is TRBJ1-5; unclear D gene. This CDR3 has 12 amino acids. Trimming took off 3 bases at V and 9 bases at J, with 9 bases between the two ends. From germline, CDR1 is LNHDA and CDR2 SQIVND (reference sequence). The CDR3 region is CASSITGPPQHF. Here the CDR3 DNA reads TGTGCCAGTAGTATCACCGGGCCGCCCCAGCATTTT.

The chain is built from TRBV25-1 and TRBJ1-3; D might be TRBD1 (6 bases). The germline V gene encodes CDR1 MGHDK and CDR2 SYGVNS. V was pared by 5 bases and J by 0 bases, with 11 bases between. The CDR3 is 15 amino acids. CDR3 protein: CASSRTGNSGNTIYF. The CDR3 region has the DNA TGTGCCAGCAGTCGTACAGGGAACTCTGGAAACACCATATATTTT.

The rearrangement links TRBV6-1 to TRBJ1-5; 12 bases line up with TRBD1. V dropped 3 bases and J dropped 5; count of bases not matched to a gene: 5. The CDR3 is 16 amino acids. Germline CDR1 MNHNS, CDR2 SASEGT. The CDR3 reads CASSEGQGASDQPQHF. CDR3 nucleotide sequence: TGTGCCAGCAGTGAGGGACAGGGGGCAAGTGATCAGCCCCAGCATTTT.

The CDR3 sequence: CASSHSNQPQHF. The CDR3 DNA reads TGTGCCAGCAGCCATAGCAATCAGCCCCAGCATTTT. This chain links TRBV11-3 with TRBJ1-5; D unclear. This CDR3 is 12 amino acids long. Trimming removed 5 bases from V and 0 bases from J, with 2 bases in between. Germline assignment: CDR1 SGHNT and CDR2 YENEEA.

In nucleotides, the CDR3 is TGTGCCAGTAGCATCTTAAAGTCGGCAGGGAAGGATGATCAGCCCCAGCATTTT. Protein: CASSILKSAGKDDQPQHF. The genes are TRBV19 and TRBJ1-5, with D possibly TRBD1 on 5 matching bases. The V and J ends lost 6 bases and 5 bases respectively, with 26 bases between them. Germline CDR1 is LNHDA and CDR2 is SQIVND (reference sequence). The CDR3 runs 18 residues.

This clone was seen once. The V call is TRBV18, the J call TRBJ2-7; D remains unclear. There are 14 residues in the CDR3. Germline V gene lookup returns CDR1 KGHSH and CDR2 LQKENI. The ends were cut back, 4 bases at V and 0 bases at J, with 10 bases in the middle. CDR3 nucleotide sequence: TGTGCCAGCTCACACCCGGACGGCTCCTACGAGCAGTACTTC. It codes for CASSHPDGSYEQYF.

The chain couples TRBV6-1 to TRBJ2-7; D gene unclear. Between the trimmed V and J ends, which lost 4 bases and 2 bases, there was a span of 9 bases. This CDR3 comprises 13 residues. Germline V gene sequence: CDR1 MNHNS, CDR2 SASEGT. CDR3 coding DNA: TGTGCCAGCAGTGCGCGCCGGACCTACGAGCAGTACGTC. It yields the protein CASSARRTYEQYV.

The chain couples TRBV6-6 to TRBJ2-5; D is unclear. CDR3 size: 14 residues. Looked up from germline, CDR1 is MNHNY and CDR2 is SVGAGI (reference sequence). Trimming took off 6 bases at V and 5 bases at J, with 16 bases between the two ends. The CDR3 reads CASSPLGQIETQYF. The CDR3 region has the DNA TGTGCCAGCAGCCCCTTAGGGCAGATCGAGACCCAGTACTTC.

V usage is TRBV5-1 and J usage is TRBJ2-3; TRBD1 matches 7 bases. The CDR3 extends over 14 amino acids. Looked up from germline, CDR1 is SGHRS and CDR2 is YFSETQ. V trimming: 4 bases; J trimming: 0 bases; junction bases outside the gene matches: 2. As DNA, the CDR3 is TGCGCCAGCAGCCCGGGACAGAGCACAGATACGCAGTATTTT. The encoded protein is CASSPGQSTDTQYF.